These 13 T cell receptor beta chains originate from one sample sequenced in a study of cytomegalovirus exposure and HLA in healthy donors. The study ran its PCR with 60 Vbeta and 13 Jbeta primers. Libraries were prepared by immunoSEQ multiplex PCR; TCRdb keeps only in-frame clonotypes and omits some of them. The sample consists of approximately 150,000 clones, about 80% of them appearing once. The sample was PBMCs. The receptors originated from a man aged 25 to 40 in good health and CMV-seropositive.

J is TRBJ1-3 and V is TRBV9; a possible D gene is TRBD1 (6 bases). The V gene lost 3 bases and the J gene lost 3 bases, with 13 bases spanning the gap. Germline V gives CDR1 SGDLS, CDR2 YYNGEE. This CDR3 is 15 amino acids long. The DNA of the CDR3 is TGTGCCAGCAGCGGGCAAACAGGGAGTGGAAACACCATATATTTT. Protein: CASSGQTGSGNTIYF.

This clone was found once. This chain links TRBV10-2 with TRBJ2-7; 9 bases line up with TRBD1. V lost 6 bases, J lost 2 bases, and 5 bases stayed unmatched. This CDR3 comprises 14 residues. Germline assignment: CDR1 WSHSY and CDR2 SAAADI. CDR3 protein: CASRPDRGTYEQYF. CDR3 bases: TGCGCCAGCAGACCGGACAGGGGAACCTACGAGCAGTACTTC.

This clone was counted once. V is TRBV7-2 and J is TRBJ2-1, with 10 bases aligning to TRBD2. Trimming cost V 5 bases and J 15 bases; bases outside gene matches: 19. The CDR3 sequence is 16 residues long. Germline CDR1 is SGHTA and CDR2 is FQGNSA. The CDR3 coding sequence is TGTGCCAGCAGCCCAGGGGGTAGCGGGAGGCCCAGTAAGGGGTTCTTC. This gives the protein CASSPGGSGRPSKGFF.

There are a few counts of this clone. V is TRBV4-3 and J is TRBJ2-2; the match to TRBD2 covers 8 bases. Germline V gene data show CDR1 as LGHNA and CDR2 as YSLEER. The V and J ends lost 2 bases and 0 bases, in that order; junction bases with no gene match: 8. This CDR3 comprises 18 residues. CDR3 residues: CASSQLTSGLPNTGELFF. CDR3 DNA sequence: TGCGCCAGCAGCCAATTAACTAGCGGACTTCCGAACACCGGGGAGCTGTTTTTT.

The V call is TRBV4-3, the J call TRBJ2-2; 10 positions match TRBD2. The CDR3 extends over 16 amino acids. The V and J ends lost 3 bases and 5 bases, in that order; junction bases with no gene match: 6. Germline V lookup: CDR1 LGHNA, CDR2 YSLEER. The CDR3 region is CASSHLISGGTGELFF. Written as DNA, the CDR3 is TGCGCCAGCAGCCACCTAATTAGCGGGGGGACCGGGGAGCTGTTTTTT.

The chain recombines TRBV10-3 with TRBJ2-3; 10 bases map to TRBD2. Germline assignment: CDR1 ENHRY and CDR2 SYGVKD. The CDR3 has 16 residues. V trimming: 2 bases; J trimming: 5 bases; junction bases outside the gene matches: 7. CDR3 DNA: TGTGCCATCAGTGAGCCTAGCGGGAGTAATGTAGATACGCAGTATTTT. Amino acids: CAISEPSGSNVDTQYF.

The CDR3 bases are TGTGCCAGCATCAATCCCCGGGACAGGGAGAGCTACGAGCAGTACTTC. Protein product: CASINPRDRESYEQYF. The chain combines TRBV4-2 with TRBJ2-7; 9 bases fit TRBD1. The CDR3 length is 16 residues. Germline trimming cut 7 bases from V and 3 bases from J; bases unmatched to any gene: 13. Germline V gene sequence: CDR1 LGHNA, CDR2 YNFKEQ.

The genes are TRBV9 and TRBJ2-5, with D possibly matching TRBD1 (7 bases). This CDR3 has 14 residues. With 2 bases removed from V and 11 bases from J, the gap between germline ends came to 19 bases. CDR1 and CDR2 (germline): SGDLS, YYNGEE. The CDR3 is CASSVSTLRGEQYF. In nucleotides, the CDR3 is TGTGCCAGCAGCGTTTCGACCCTCAGGGGGGAGCAGTACTTC.

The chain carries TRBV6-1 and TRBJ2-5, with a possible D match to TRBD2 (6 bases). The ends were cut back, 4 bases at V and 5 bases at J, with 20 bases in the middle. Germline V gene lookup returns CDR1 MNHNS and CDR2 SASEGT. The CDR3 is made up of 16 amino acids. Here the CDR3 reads CASSGAARGRFETQYF. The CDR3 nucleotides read TGTGCCAGCAGTGGGGCGGCGCGGGGAAGGTTTGAGACCCAGTACTTC.

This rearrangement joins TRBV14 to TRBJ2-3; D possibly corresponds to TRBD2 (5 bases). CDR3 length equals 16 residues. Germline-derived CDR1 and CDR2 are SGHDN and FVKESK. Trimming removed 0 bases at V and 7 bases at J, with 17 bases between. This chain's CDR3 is CASSQDRARAAYTQYF. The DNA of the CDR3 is TGTGCCAGCAGCCAAGATAGGGCTCGAGCGGCATATACGCAGTATTTT.

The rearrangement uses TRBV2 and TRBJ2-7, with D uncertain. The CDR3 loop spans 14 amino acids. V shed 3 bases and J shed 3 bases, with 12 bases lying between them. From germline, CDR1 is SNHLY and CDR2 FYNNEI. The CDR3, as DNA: TGTGCCAGCAGTGAGAGGAGACTCAACTACGAGCAGTACTTC. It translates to CASSERRLNYEQYF. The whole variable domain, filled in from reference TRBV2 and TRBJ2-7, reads EPEVTQTPSHQVTQMGQEVILRCVPISNHLYFYWYRQILGQKVEFLVSFYNNEISEKSEIFDDQFSVERPDGSNFTLKIRSTKLEDSAMYFCASSERRLNYEQYFGPGTRLTVT.

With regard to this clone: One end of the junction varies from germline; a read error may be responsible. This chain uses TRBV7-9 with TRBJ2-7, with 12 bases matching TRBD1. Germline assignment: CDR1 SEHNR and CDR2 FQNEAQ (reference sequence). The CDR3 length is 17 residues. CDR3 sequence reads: CSSSSSGQGASTYEQYF. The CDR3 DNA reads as TGTTCCAGCAGCTCGTCGGGACAGGGGGCATCTACCTACGAGCAGTACTTC.

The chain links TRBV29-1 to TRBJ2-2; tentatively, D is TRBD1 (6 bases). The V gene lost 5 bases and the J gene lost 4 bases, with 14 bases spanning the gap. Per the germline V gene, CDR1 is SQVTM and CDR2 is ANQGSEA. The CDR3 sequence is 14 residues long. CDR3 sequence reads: CSVLQGRSTGELFF. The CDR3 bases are TGCAGCGTTTTACAGGGACGAAGCACCGGGGAGCTGTTTTTT.